These 32 T cell receptor beta chains originate from one sample sequenced in a study of a mutant IDH1 vaccine in newly diagnosed glioma. Using immunoSEQ multiplex PCR, the repertoire was profiled, and TCRdb retains in-frame clones only, with some absent. The sample includes some 22,000 clones, roughly 85% of them seen just once. These receptors are not linked to any known antigen. Noted time point: week 11, during vaccination. It was 300 ug of mutant IDH1 20-mer peptide that made up each vaccine dose, given with topical imiquimod. Sample: PBMCs, taken from a glioma patient whose treatment included an IDH1 peptide vaccine. The receptors were gathered from a man aged 40-49 years with glioma.

The chain recombines TRBV27 with TRBJ2-1; 8 nucleotides agree with TRBD2. Germline CDR1 is MNHEY and CDR2 is SMNVEV (reference sequence). Trimming took 6 bases from V and 2 from J; bases not matched to a gene: 6. The CDR3 has 15 residues. CDR3 sequence reads: CASRHSGSTYNEQFF. DNA for the CDR3: TGTGCCAGCAGACACAGCGGGAGCACCTACAATGAGCAGTTCTTC.

This chain uses TRBV28 with TRBJ1-2; 8 nucleotides line up with TRBD1. The CDR3 consists of 14 residues. V was clipped by 4 bases and J by 3 bases; unmatched bases: 4. Germline loops: CDR1 MDHEN, CDR2 SYDVKM. The CDR3 DNA reads TGTGCCAGCAGTTCAGGGGGCGCAGACTATGGCTACACCTTC. It encodes CASSSGGADYGYTF.

The chain links TRBV11-3 to TRBJ2-5; a weak D match, TRBD1 (5 bases). This CDR3 is built from 15 residues. CDR1 and CDR2 (germline): SGHNT, YENEEA. Trimming pared 0 bases from V and 5 bases from J, leaving 13 bases between. The CDR3 DNA reads as TGTGCCAGCAGCTTAGACGCAGGGATATCTGAGACCCAGTACTTC. Amino acid sequence: CASSLDAGISETQYF.

The V call is TRBV4-3, the J call TRBJ1-2; perhaps TRBD1 as D (5 bases). This CDR3 region has 15 residues. Germline-derived CDR1 and CDR2 are LGHNA and YSLEER. Trimming removed 0 bases at V and 3 bases at J, with 11 bases between. DNA of the CDR3: TGCGCCAGCAGCCAAGATGCCAGGGCGCACTATGGCTACACCTTC. Translation gives CASSQDARAHYGYTF.

This clone came up once. V and J are TRBV6-4 and TRBJ2-1; D gene unclear. Per germline, CDR1 MRHNA and CDR2 SNTAGT. There are 15 residues in the CDR3. V was pared by 4 bases and J by 0 bases, with 10 bases between. CDR3: CASSGVISSYNEQFF. In nucleotides, the CDR3 is TGTGCCAGCAGTGGGGTGATCAGCTCCTACAATGAGCAGTTCTTC.

There are a few counts of this clone. The CDR3, as DNA: TGTGCCAGCAGTGACGGGGGGACCGCCAATTCACCCCTCCACTTT. Amino acids: CASSDGGTANSPLHF. V is TRBV6-4 and J is TRBJ1-6; maybe TRBD1 (5 bases). Germline-derived CDR1 and CDR2 are MRHNA and SNTAGT. The CDR3 covers 15 residues. Trimming pared 2 bases from V and 7 bases from J, leaving 12 bases between.

The chain carries TRBV25-1 and TRBJ2-5; tentatively, D is TRBD1 or TRBD2 (5 bases each). The V end was cut by 3 bases, the J end by 7 bases, with 21 bases between. From germline, CDR1 is MGHDK and CDR2 SYGVNS. CDR3 length equals 16 residues. This CDR3 reads CASSEGVLLAPGTQYF. As DNA, the CDR3 is TGTGCCAGCAGTGAGGGGGTCCTCTTAGCCCCCGGGACCCAGTACTTC. Complete variable domain (other parts from reference TRBV25-1 and TRBJ2-5): EADIYQTPRYLVIGTGKKITLECSQTMGHDKMYWYQQDPGMELHLIHYSYGVNSTEKGDLSSESTVSRIRTEHFPLTLESARPSHTSQYLCASSEGVLLAPGTQYFGPGTRLLVL.

The chain carries TRBV11-2 and TRBJ2-3; D call uncertain. CDR3 size: 13 residues. The ends were cut back, 0 bases at V and 12 bases at J, with 13 bases in the middle. In germline, CDR1 is SGHAT, CDR2 FQNNGV. This chain's CDR3 is CASSLDRGVLQYF. The DNA for the CDR3 is TGTGCCAGCAGCTTAGATCGTGGAGTCTTACAGTATTTT.

This chain uses TRBV2 with TRBJ2-3; the D gene is possibly TRBD2 (6 bases). The germline CDR1 and CDR2 sequences are SNHLY and FYNNEI. This CDR3 is built from 14 residues. Trimming left V 6 bases short and J 0 bases short, with 10 bases between. CDR3 loop: CASSLASSTDTQYF. In DNA, the CDR3 is TGTGCCAGCAGCCTAGCGTCTAGCACAGATACGCAGTATTTT.

This sequence joins TRBV6-4 and TRBJ2-7, with D hard to call. This CDR3 is built from 14 residues. Germline CDR1 is MRHNA and CDR2 is SNTAGT. The germline V and J ends were trimmed by 3 bases and 1 base, with 10 bases remaining between them. This chain's CDR3 is CASSERAESYEQYF. The CDR3, as DNA: TGTGCCAGCAGTGAACGGGCAGAGTCCTACGAGCAGTACTTC.

The chain links TRBV27 to TRBJ1-1; 7 bases map to TRBD1. CDR1 is MNHEY, CDR2 SMNVEV, per germline (reference sequence). The V gene end was trimmed by 4 bases and the J gene end by 12 bases; junction bases not matched to a gene: 8. This CDR3 spans 12 amino acids. CDR3 nucleotide sequence: TGTGCCAGCAGTTCCTCAGGGGGGAGGACTTTCTTT. Translation: CASSSSGGRTFF.

The chain recombines TRBV5-1 with TRBJ2-5; 10 bases match TRBD1. Looked up from germline, CDR1 is SGHRS and CDR2 is YFSETQ. This CDR3 comprises 17 residues. With 0 bases clipped from V and 11 bases from J, the junction kept 16 bases outside the gene matches. The chain's CDR3 is CASSLGWGQGNPYKQYF. CDR3 nucleotide sequence: TGCGCCAGCAGCTTGGGGTGGGGACAGGGGAACCCCTACAAGCAGTACTTC. Based on the CDR3 plus reference TRBV5-1 and TRBJ2-5, the full variable domain is KAGVTQTPRYLIKTRGQQVTLSCSPISGHRSVSWYQQTPGQGLQFLFEYFSETQRNKGNFPGRFSGRQFSNSRSEMNVSTLELGDSALYLCASSLGWGQGNPYKQYFGPGTRLLVL.

The gene calls are TRBV25-1 and TRBJ2-3, with D maybe TRBD1 (6 bases). V was shortened by 2 bases and J by 6 bases, with 6 bases between the two germline ends. The germline V gene has CDR1 MGHDK and CDR2 SYGVNS. The length of the CDR3 is 12 residues. The CDR3 reads CASSEDRDTQYF. The CDR3 DNA follows: TGTGCCAGCAGTGAAGACAGGGATACGCAGTATTTT.

The chain has TRBV7-6 and TRBJ1-3; no clear D gene. The DNA matches TRBJ2-2 better at its end, which makes the J call doubtful. Germline V gene lookup returns CDR1 SGHVS and CDR2 FNYEAQ. The CDR3 length is 13 residues. CDR3 loop: CASSLSGTGELFF. The CDR3 nucleotides are TGTGCCAGCAGCTTATCGGGCACCGGGGAGCTGTTTTTT.

Only one count was recorded for this clone. This rearrangement joins TRBV6-4 to TRBJ1-2; 10 bases match TRBD1. CDR3 length equals 15 residues. Germline assignment: CDR1 MRHNA and CDR2 SNTAGT. J gave up 3 bases and V 5 bases, and 6 bases lay outside the gene matches. The chain's CDR3 is CASSNGTGVDYGYTF. The CDR3 coding sequence is TGTGCCAGCAGTAACGGGACAGGGGTGGACTATGGCTACACCTTC.

The chain has TRBV11-3 and TRBJ2-7, with D perhaps assigned TRBD1 or TRBD2 (5 bases each). CDR1 is SGHNT, CDR2 YENEEA, per germline. This CDR3 has 13 residues. V lost 5 bases and J lost 6, with 14 bases in between. The CDR3 here is CASSPLGVGEQYV. CDR3 nucleotide sequence: TGTGCCAGCAGCCCACTGGGGGTCGGCGAGCAGTACGTC.

The genes are TRBV7-8 and TRBJ1-1; possible D gene TRBD1, 6 bases. Germline V gene sequence: CDR1 SGHVS, CDR2 FQNEAQ. Trimming took 5 bases from V and 1 from J, leaving 11 bases between them. This CDR3 has 14 residues. The chain's CDR3 is CASSRQTGNTEAFF. Here the CDR3 DNA reads TGTGCCAGCAGCCGGCAGACAGGGAACACTGAAGCTTTCTTT.

Written as DNA, the CDR3 is TGTGCCAGCAGCCATAGGACTCACCTGTCGGATGAGCAGTTCTTC. Translating gives CASSHRTHLSDEQFF. V and J are TRBV11-2 and TRBJ2-1, with D possibly TRBD2 on 5 matching bases. The germline V gene encodes CDR1 SGHAT and CDR2 FQNNGV. CDR3 length: 15 residues. Between the trimmed V and J ends, which lost 5 bases and 8 bases, there was a span of 19 bases.

The rearrangement joins TRBV21-1 to TRBJ1-2. TRBV21-1 is described as a pseudogene. CDR3 length: 17 residues. The CDR3 DNA reads as TGTGCCAGCAGCAAAGAATATCTTCGGCATGCTAACTATGGCTACACCTTC. Translation: CASSKEYLRHANYGYTF.

The chain couples TRBV14 to TRBJ2-1, with a possible D match to TRBD2 (5 bases). The germline gives CDR1 SGHDN, CDR2 FVKESK. CDR3 size: 14 residues. V lost 3 bases, J lost 8 bases, and 14 bases lay in between. The CDR3 spells CASSHSEGWYEQFF. In DNA form, the CDR3 reads TGTGCCAGCAGCCATTCCGAGGGTTGGTATGAGCAGTTCTTC.

This clone has more than one count but fewer than ten. V gene TRBV5-1 combines with J gene TRBJ1-1; D gene ambiguous. CDR1 is SGHRS and CDR2 is YFSETQ in the germline V gene. The CDR3 extends over 16 amino acids. Trimming took 0 bases from V and 1 from J, leaving 13 bases between them. CDR3 nucleotides: TGCGCCAGCAGCTTGGTTATCTTAGGACCGAACACTGAAGCTTTCTTT. Translation: CASSLVILGPNTEAFF.

The chain carries TRBV4-1 and TRBJ2-1, with TRBD2 identical over 9 bases. CDR1 and CDR2 (germline): MGHRA, YSYEKL. The CDR3 runs 14 residues. The V and J ends lost 4 bases and 8 bases, in that order; junction bases with no gene match: 6. The chain's CDR3 is CASSRETSGYEQFF. CDR3 coding DNA: TGCGCCAGCAGCCGCGAGACTAGCGGCTATGAGCAGTTCTTC.

The J gene is TRBJ2-7, the V gene TRBV23-1; 7 bases map to TRBD1. TRBV23-1 is flagged as an ORF with uncertain function. Trimming at V came to 0 bases and at J to 1 base, leaving 6 bases not matched to a gene. The CDR3 has 16 residues. CDR3 nucleotide sequence: TGCGCCAGCAGTCAATCGGACAAGGACAGGTCCTACGAGCAGTACGTC. Translated: CASSQSDKDRSYEQYV.

This chain links TRBV4-2 with TRBJ2-3; D is unresolved. Germline loops: CDR1 LGHNA, CDR2 YNFKEQ. The CDR3 is 15 amino acids. V was trimmed by 0 bases and J by 3 bases, leaving 10 bases between them. The CDR3 sequence: CASSQDFRLTDTQYF. As DNA, the CDR3 is TGTGCCAGCAGCCAAGATTTCCGATTAACAGATACGCAGTATTTT.

This clone was detected a few times. This chain uses TRBV9 with TRBJ1-1; TRBD1 is a possible D gene (6 bases). The V end lost 4 bases, the J end lost 11 bases, and 18 bases lay between the germline ends. CDR1 SGDLS and CDR2 YYNGEE come from the germline V gene. The CDR3 is made up of 13 amino acids. The CDR3 sequence: CASSPGVGDEAFF. Written as DNA, the CDR3 is TGTGCCAGCAGCCCAGGGGTAGGGGACGAGGCTTTCTTT. The complete variable domain, with remaining parts taken from reference TRBV9 and TRBJ1-1, reads DSGVTQTPKHLITATGQRVTLRCSPRSGDLSVYWYQQSLDQGLQFLIQYYNGEERAKGNILERFSAQQFPDLHSELNLSSLELGDSALYFCASSPGVGDEAFFGQGTRLTVV.

V is TRBV30 and J is TRBJ1-6; 9 bases line up with TRBD1. V lost 5 bases to trimming and J lost 9 bases; unmatched junction nucleotides: 5. Looked up from germline, CDR1 is GTSNPN and CDR2 is SVGIG (reference sequence). The CDR3 contains 13 residues. CDR3 DNA sequence: TGTGCCTGGGACAGGGGGTTAGGTTCACCCCTCCACTTT. Translated: CAWDRGLGSPLHF.

This clone was seen a handful of times. The rearrangement uses TRBV6-1 and TRBJ1-1, with D uncertain. Trimming cost V 6 bases and J 0 bases, with 14 bases left between them. Germline V gene sequence: CDR1 MNHNS, CDR2 SASEGT. The CDR3 runs 15 residues. The CDR3: CASRAETTMNTEAFF. The CDR3 bases are TGTGCCAGCAGAGCTGAGACAACGATGAACACTGAAGCTTTCTTT.

This CDR3 is CASSQGSGAGNTIYF. The CDR3 DNA reads as TGCGCCAGCAGCCAGGGGTCAGGGGCTGGAAACACCATATATTTT. The chain recombines TRBV4-3 with TRBJ1-3; tentative D call: TRBD1 (6 bases). In germline, CDR1 is LGHNA, CDR2 YSLEER. V was cut by 3 bases and J by 2 bases, with 11 bases left in between. CDR3 size: 15 residues.

The rearrangement joins TRBV6-5 to TRBJ1-5, with 8 bases aligning to TRBD1. The trim removed 6 bases at V and 2 bases at J, leaving 6 bases unmatched. There are 15 residues in the CDR3. Germline V CDR1 and CDR2: MNHEY, SVGAGI. The CDR3 loop is CASRTYRGGNQPQHF. In DNA, the CDR3 is TGTGCCAGCAGGACCTACAGGGGGGGCAATCAGCCCCAGCATTTT.

This clone was seen only a few times. This chain uses TRBV28 with TRBJ2-2; no firm D call. The V end lost 8 bases, the J end lost 1 base, and 8 bases lay between the germline ends. The CDR3 consists of 13 residues. CDR1 MDHEN and CDR2 SYDVKM come from the germline V gene. The CDR3 spells CASGQMNTGELFF. CDR3 in DNA: TGTGCCAGCGGTCAGATGAACACCGGGGAGCTGTTTTTT.

The chain combines TRBV7-9 with TRBJ1-6, with D possibly TRBD1 on 6 matching bases. Trimming pared 5 bases from V and 4 bases from J, leaving 12 bases between. Germline CDR1 is SEHNR and CDR2 is FQNEAQ (reference sequence). This CDR3 comprises 15 residues. The DNA of the CDR3 is TGTGCCAGCAGCCCCCTCGGACAGTATAATTCACCCCTCCACTTT. Its translation: CASSPLGQYNSPLHF.

J is TRBJ2-3 and V is TRBV5-1, with D possibly matching TRBD2 (6 bases). Germline CDR1 reads SGHRS; CDR2 reads YFSETQ. Trimming pared 0 bases from V and 3 bases from J, leaving 11 bases between. This CDR3 spans 15 amino acids. The CDR3 is CASSLEDGGTDTQYF. The CDR3 DNA sequence: TGCGCCAGCAGCTTGGAAGATGGAGGGACAGATACGCAGTATTTT.